This TCR beta chain came from a study of identical twins. Study-level findings and limits: Partly confounded zero-insertion analyses could result from invariant MAIT and iNKT cells. Beta clonotypes that were abundant in cord blood contained fewer insertions, a pattern absent from memory repertoires.

Trimming took 4 bases from V and 0 from J, leaving 10 bases between them. Germline lookup yields CDR1 SGHDN and CDR2 FVKESK. The CDR3 contains 15 residues. TCRdb re-analysed the 5' RACE reads in MiXCR, keeping a single row per CDR3 protein. The sample has hundreds of thousands of distinct CDR3 sequences, around 8.3% seen once. At least ten counts were recorded for this clonotype. Its antigen is currently unknown. The sample was also reused in another study, on yellow fever vaccine responses in identical twins.

What was sequenced was PBMCs. The chain couples TRBV14 to TRBJ2-1, with D tentatively TRBD2 (5 bases). This sequence originates from a woman aged 18-30 years in good health. DNA for the CDR3: TGTGCCAGCAGCCCCGTGGGGAGCTCCTACAATGAGCAGTTCTTC. Protein: CASSPVGSSYNEQFF.